This T cell receptor (beta chain) was sequenced during a study of T-cell memory formation after mild COVID-19. Study results and caveats: Day 15 to 85 contracting clones showed balanced CD4/CD8; day 15 to 37 expanders favored CD4+. A second wave of clones peaked on day 37, and their SARS-CoV-2 specificity went unconfirmed. Several responding clones turned up in pre-infection memory, indicating that cross-reactive memory may have taken part. Mainly in CM and EM were contracting CD4+ clones; CD8+ were in EMRA.

TCRdb re-derived calls from the 5' RACE reads in MiXCR, one entry per CDR3 protein. The sample records a few hundred thousand distinct CDR3 sequences, roughly 10% being singletons. The V and J ends lost 4 bases and 2 bases, in that order; junction bases with no gene match: 10. The V gene's germline CDR1 is ENHRY and CDR2 SYGVKD. This CDR3 has 16 amino acids. A remark on this clonotype: Its cognate antigen is unknown.

The chain carries TRBV10-3 and TRBJ2-5, with 7 bases fitting TRBD2. Sequencing input: PBMCs or a T cell subset sorted from them (not recorded which). The TCR was taken from a man aged 18 to 35 who had mild COVID-19 (a few samples of this study predate the infection). Cell type and time point are not known. The CDR3 protein is CAISALTLAEQETQYF. The CDR3 DNA sequence: TGTGCCATCAGTGCCCTCACGCTAGCGGAACAAGAGACCCAGTACTTC.